The 20 T cell receptor beta chains presented below share a single source sample, sequenced in a study of identical twins. Each CDR3 protein gets one entry after TCRdb re-called the 5' RACE reads with MiXCR. This table has roughly 350,000 distinct CDR3 sequences, 9% to 15% appearing once. This same sample was also part of a study on yellow fever vaccine responses in identical twins.

The sequenced sample was CD8+ T cells sorted from blood. These receptors originate from a young woman in good health.

V and J are TRBV7-8 and TRBJ1-4; weak D call: TRBD1 (6 bases). This CDR3 comprises 15 residues. The germline V gene has CDR1 SGHVS and CDR2 FQNEAQ. V was shortened by 2 bases and J by 8 bases, with 15 bases between the two germline ends. The CDR3 loop is CASSLPGHGWEKLFF. As DNA, the CDR3 is TGTGCCAGCAGCTTACCGGGACATGGTTGGGAAAAACTGTTTTTT.

The V and J genes are TRBV13 and TRBJ1-6; the D is unclear. The CDR3 totals 16 residues. V gave up 5 bases and J gave up 6 bases, with 17 bases separating them. Germline CDR1 and CDR2: PRHDT and FYEKMQ (reference sequence). The CDR3 protein is CASSRQAVGANSPLHF. Written as DNA, the CDR3 is TGTGCCAGCAGCCGTCAGGCCGTTGGAGCTAATTCACCCCTCCACTTT. The whole variable domain, remainder taken from reference TRBV13 and TRBJ1-6, is AAGVIQSPRHLIKEKRETATLKCYPIPRHDTVYWYQQGPGQDPQFLISFYEKMQSDKGSIPDRFSAQQFSDYHSELNMSSLELGDSALYFCASSRQAVGANSPLHFGNGTRLTVT.

The rearrangement uses TRBV16 and TRBJ1-5, with 8 bases identical to TRBD1. Germline V gene data show CDR1 as KGHSY and CDR2 as FQNENV. The length of the CDR3 is 14 residues. With V trimmed by 2 bases and J by 14 bases, 11 bases remained unmatched. This chain's CDR3 is CASSQGQGEGEEHF. CDR3 coding DNA: TGTGCCAGCAGCCAAGGACAGGGTGAAGGAGAGGAGCATTTT.

This clonotype has at least ten counts. The V call is TRBV11-2, the J call TRBJ2-1; 11 bases fit TRBD1. J was trimmed by 1 base and V by 6 bases; bases with no gene match: 11. The CDR3 spans 18 residues. Looked up from germline, CDR1 is SGHAT and CDR2 is FQNNGV. The CDR3 sequence is CASSDRDRGVRSYNEQFF. In nucleotides, the CDR3 is TGTGCCAGCAGTGACAGGGACAGGGGGGTTCGGTCCTACAATGAGCAGTTCTTC.

The chain employs TRBV15 and TRBJ2-3; D remains ambiguous. The CDR3 extends over 15 amino acids. Trimming cost V 5 bases and J 0 bases, with 12 bases left between them. Germline CDR1 and CDR2: LNHNV and YYDKDF (reference sequence). The CDR3 loop is CATSRTYLSTDTQYF. The CDR3 bases are TGTGCCACCAGCCGAACCTACCTTAGCACAGATACGCAGTATTTT. The variable domain in full, completed from reference TRBV15 and TRBJ2-3, reads DAMVIQNPRYQVTQFGKPVTLSCSQTLNHNVMYWYQQKSSQAPKLLFHYYDKDFNNEADTPDNFQSRRPNTSFCFLDIRSPGLGDTAMYLCATSRTYLSTDTQYFGPGTRLTVL.

This clonotype has at least ten counts. The rearrangement joins TRBV5-1 to TRBJ2-1; D unresolved. Germline V gene lookup returns CDR1 SGHRS and CDR2 YFSETQ. This CDR3 has 14 residues. Trimming shortened V by 1 base and J by 5 bases, and 10 bases separated the two germline ends. The CDR3, as DNA: TGCGCCAGCAGCTTGTTGTCGGGCGACAATGAGCAGTTCTTC. Translated: CASSLLSGDNEQFF.

This clonotype occurred a few times. The rearrangement links TRBV29-1 to TRBJ1-5, with 7 bases that match TRBD1. The length of the CDR3 is 15 residues. After removal of 5 bases from V and 7 bases from J, the junction contained 14 bases not matched to a gene. CDR1 is SQVTM and CDR2 is ANQGSEA in the germline V gene. DNA of the CDR3: TGCAGCGTTCTGGAGGAGGAGGCAGGGGGACAGCCCCAGCATTTT. It encodes CSVLEEEAGGQPQHF.

The sample holds a few counts of this clonotype. The CDR3, as DNA: TGTGCCAGCAGCTCCCAGGGGGACAAGGGCCCAGGTAACATTCAGTACTTC. It specifies CASSSQGDKGPGNIQYF. J is TRBJ2-4 and V is TRBV7-9, with TRBD1 matching 7 bases. The length of the CDR3 is 17 residues. V gave up 4 bases and J gave up 7 bases; unmatched junction bases: 16. CDR1 and CDR2 from the germline V gene are SEHNR and FQNEAQ (reference sequence). The whole variable domain, filled in from reference TRBV7-9 and TRBJ2-4, reads DTGVSQNPRHKITKRGQNVTFRCDPISEHNRLYWYRQTLGQGPEFLTYFQNEAQLEKSRLLSDRFSAERPKGSFSTLEIQRTEQGDSAMYLCASSSQGDKGPGNIQYFGAGTRLSVL.

The sample holds a few counts of this clonotype. The chain uses TRBV5-6 and TRBJ2-3, with 8 bases fitting TRBD2. V lost 5 bases and J lost 6; bases outside the gene matches: 8. This CDR3 comprises 14 residues. Germline V gene data show CDR1 as SGHDT and CDR2 as YYEEEE. CDR3 loop: CASSFSGGRDTQYF. The CDR3 nucleotides are TGTGCCAGCAGTTTCAGCGGGGGCAGGGATACGCAGTATTTT.

This clonotype has more than one count but fewer than ten. The chain couples TRBV27 to TRBJ2-7; D is undetermined. Trimming cost V 3 bases and J 9 bases, with 15 bases left between them. Germline V lookup: CDR1 MNHEY, CDR2 SMNVEV (reference sequence). The CDR3 runs 13 residues. CDR3 nucleotides: TGTGCCAGCAGTTTCAGGAGAAACTTGGGGCAGTACTTC. Residues: CASSFRRNLGQYF.

This clonotype was counted a few times. The chain employs TRBV2 and TRBJ2-7, with D perhaps assigned TRBD1 or TRBD2 (6 bases each). The CDR3 spans 12 residues. Per germline, CDR1 SNHLY and CDR2 FYNNEI. V gave up 7 bases and J gave up 3 bases, with 10 bases separating them. The CDR3 DNA follows: TGTGCCAGCAAGGGGGGAGTCTACGAGCAGTACGTC. Encoded protein: CASKGGVYEQYV.

The J gene is TRBJ1-5, the V gene TRBV24-1; TRBD1 matches at 8 bases. The germline CDR1 and CDR2 sequences are KGHDR and SFDVKD. The CDR3 is made up of 18 amino acids. Trimming cost V 2 bases and J 4 bases; bases outside gene matches: 12. DNA of the CDR3: TGTGCCACCAGTGATTCGAGGGAGGCAGGGGGCTTTAATCAGCCCCAGCATTTT. Translation gives CATSDSREAGGFNQPQHF.

The CDR3 loop is CASTLGPAGGFSTDTQYF. For the CDR3, the DNA is TGTGCCAGCACCCTAGGCCCCGCAGGGGGCTTTAGCACAGATACGCAGTATTTT. V gene TRBV12-3 or TRBV12-4 combines with J gene TRBJ2-3, with TRBD1 matching 8 bases. The junction had 15 bases not matched to a gene; V was cut back by 7 bases and J by 0 bases. CDR3 length equals 18 residues.

V and J are TRBV12-5 and TRBJ2-3, with 8 bases lining up with TRBD1. CDR1 is LGHNT, CDR2 FRNRAP, per germline. Trimming cost V 6 bases and J 4 bases; bases outside gene matches: 9. The CDR3 extends over 15 amino acids. CDR3 in DNA: TGTGCTAGTGGCTCCCCCGGGACAGGCGCAGATACGCAGTATTTT. It translates to CASGSPGTGADTQYF.

This clonotype has a handful of counts. This rearrangement joins TRBV2 to TRBJ2-7, with TRBD1 matching 7 bases. The CDR3 consists of 13 residues. Germline CDR1 and CDR2: SNHLY and FYNNEI. The V segment lost 6 bases and the J segment 2 bases; nucleotides outside the gene matches: 4. In DNA form, the CDR3 reads TGTGCCAGCAGACGCCAGGGGGCCTACGAGCAGTACGTC. It translates to CASRRQGAYEQYV.

This clonotype was counted a few times. The rearrangement links TRBV2 to TRBJ1-2; no clear D. The germline V gene has CDR1 SNHLY and CDR2 FYNNEI. This CDR3 has 15 residues. V was pared by 3 bases and J by 7 bases, with 18 bases between. CDR3 sequence: CASSDEGERASGYTF. As DNA, the CDR3 is TGTGCCAGCAGTGATGAGGGAGAACGGGCGAGTGGCTACACCTTC.

The chain couples TRBV7-8 to TRBJ1-4; D gene uncertain. The CDR3 spans 14 residues. From germline, CDR1 is SGHVS and CDR2 FQNEAQ. The V and J ends lost 10 bases and 8 bases respectively, with 20 bases between them. CDR3 protein: CATATGRGIEKLFF. CDR3 nucleotides: TGTGCCACCGCAACCGGGCGTGGAATCGAAAAACTGTTTTTT.

This clonotype was found a few times. The V and J genes are TRBV7-9 and TRBJ2-1; D uncertain. CDR1 is SEHNR, CDR2 FQNEAQ, per germline (reference sequence). CDR3 length equals 12 residues. V was clipped by 1 base and J by 9 bases, with 7 bases between them. The CDR3 DNA sequence: TGTGCCAGCAGCTTAGTGGGCCCTGAGCAGTTCTTC. Its protein product is CASSLVGPEQFF.

This clonotype was detected only a few times. V usage is TRBV7-9 and J usage is TRBJ1-2, with 7 nucleotides matching TRBD1. The V segment lost 4 bases and the J segment 1 base; nucleotides outside the gene matches: 9. In germline, CDR1 is SEHNR, CDR2 FQNEAQ (reference sequence). This CDR3 region has 16 residues. The CDR3 DNA is TGTGCCAGCAGCTCCCCGGGGGACAGCAATAACTATGGCTACACCTTC. The encoded protein is CASSSPGDSNNYGYTF.

This clonotype was seen only a few times. The gene calls are TRBV10-2 and TRBJ2-5; weak D call: TRBD2 (6 bases). Germline CDR1 and CDR2: WSHSY and SAAADI. Trimming left V 3 bases short and J 5 bases short, with 13 bases between. The CDR3 has 14 residues. Written as DNA, the CDR3 is TGCGCCAGCAGTGAAGGGAGGTCGGGGGAGACCCAGTACTTC. The encoded protein is CASSEGRSGETQYF.